The source of this TCR beta chain is a study of blood T cell repertoires in COVID-19. Germline CDR1 and CDR2: SSHAT and FNYEAQ (reference sequence). The CDR3 extends over 14 amino acids. A few counts support this clone. At one boundary the junction diverges from the germline segment, which might be a read error. The table came from immunoSEQ multiplex PCR; TCRdb's copy has only in-frame clones and leaves some out. The sample has 220,000 or so clones, around 86% seen once; the top ten hold about 2.1%. In terms of age and location, participants ranged from about 18 to 90 years and lived in roughly 22 US areas. Clinical history as reported by participants underpinned cohort assignment.

Sequencing was performed on PBMCs or T cells enriched from blood (not recorded which). This TCR was recovered from a woman between 45 and 60 years old who had recovered from COVID-19. This chain joins TRBV7-7 and TRBJ1-5; D remains ambiguous. The CDR3 region is CASSLTRSEGPQHF. Written as DNA, the CDR3 is TGTGCTAGCAGCTTAACCCGCTCGGAGGGGCCCCAGCATTTT.